This entry lists 21 T cell receptor beta chains sequenced from one sample in a study of CXCR3-negative and CXCR3-positive naive CD8 T cells. UMI-tagged TRB cDNA libraries were built via 5' RACE. TCRdb re-called the 5' RACE reads; one entry per CDR3 protein, DNA not given. This sample contains 50,000 to 70,000 distinct CDR3 sequences. Study observations and caveats: Comparison of naive cells showed more hydrophobic TRB CDR3s in CXCR3-positive than in CXCR3-negative naive cells.

No antigen has been identified for these receptors. The sequenced material came from naive CXCR3+ CD8+ T cells from blood. The subset is: CD45RO-CCR7+CD27+CD95- naive CD8+ T cells expressing CXCR3 (TNR3+). Receptors were obtained from a human donor in good health. Some clones in this sample may be carry-over from other donors' samples.

The V gene is TRBV10-3, the J gene TRBJ1-1. Germline assignment: CDR1 ENHRY and CDR2 SYGVKD. This CDR3 is 13 amino acids long. This CDR3 reads CAISDGMAVEAFF.

The chain employs TRBV28 and TRBJ1-5; TCRdb reports TRBD1, a call that lacks DNA to check it against. The length of the CDR3 is 14 residues. Germline lookup yields CDR1 MDHEN and CDR2 SYDVKM. The CDR3 sequence is CASSSQGGNQPQHF.

The rearrangement uses TRBV7-2 and TRBJ2-7; the D call from TCRdb, TRBD2, cannot be confirmed without DNA. There are 16 residues in the CDR3. Germline assignment: CDR1 SGHTA and CDR2 FQGNSA. CDR3 sequence: CASSFGLAGSSYEQYF.

The chain carries TRBV14 and TRBJ1-1. In germline, CDR1 is SGHDN, CDR2 FVKESK. CDR3 length: 15 amino acids. The chain's CDR3 is CASSQNYATGTEAFF.

The chain recombines TRBV7-9 with TRBJ2-1; TCRdb reports TRBD1, a call that lacks DNA to check it against. Germline V gene sequence: CDR1 SEHNR, CDR2 FQNEAQ (reference sequence). The CDR3 is 17 amino acids. CDR3 residues: CASGLGLRDTFYNEQFF.

The chain carries TRBV29-1 and TRBJ2-6; the TRBD1 assignment by TCRdb is unverifiable without DNA. Germline values: CDR1 SQVTM, CDR2 ANQGSEA. The CDR3 spans 16 residues. The CDR3 region is CSVEGRGMAGANVLTF.

The V call is TRBV20-1, the J call TRBJ1-1. This CDR3 spans 11 amino acids. In germline, CDR1 is DFQATT, CDR2 SNEGSKA (reference sequence). CDR3 residues: CSGDWNTEAFF.

This chain joins TRBV13 and TRBJ1-4; checking the TCRdb D call of TRBD1 is not possible without DNA. Germline-derived CDR1 and CDR2 are PRHDT and FYEKMQ (reference sequence). CDR3 length: 15 residues. The CDR3 loop is CASSFSGTVKEKLFF.

CDR3 sequence: CSARVPREQPQHF. The V and J genes are TRBV20-1 and TRBJ1-5; TCRdb proposes TRBD1, but this gene call is untestable without DNA. The CDR3 is 13 residues long. The germline V gene encodes CDR1 DFQATT and CDR2 SNEGSKA (reference sequence).

V and J are TRBV6-2 or TRBV6-3 and TRBJ2-7; TCRdb outputs TRBD1, but without DNA this stays unchecked. Germline V gene lookup returns CDR1 MNHEY and CDR2 SVGEGT. This CDR3 contains 11 residues. The CDR3 here is CASSSGNEQYF.

CDR3 protein: CASSPRDRESDTQYF. The chain joins TRBV11-2 to TRBJ2-3; as DNA is missing, the TRBD1 call by TCRdb cannot be tested. The CDR3 has 15 amino acids. The germline V gene has CDR1 SGHAT and CDR2 FQNNGV.

The V gene is TRBV12-3 or TRBV12-4, the J gene TRBJ1-2; TCRdb indicates TRBD1, and absent DNA this call remains unverified. The CDR3 consists of 15 residues. Here the CDR3 reads CASSPPVGGYYGYTF.

According to its frequency, this clonotype is medium-sized. The chain is built from TRBV2 and TRBJ2-7; TCRdb calls TRBD1, which cannot be checked without DNA. CDR3 length: 14 amino acids. Germline CDR1 is SNHLY and CDR2 is FYNNEI. The CDR3 reads CASLPRGISNEQYF.

The chain is built from TRBV15 and TRBJ2-5; TCRdb calls TRBD1, which cannot be checked without DNA. Germline assignment: CDR1 LNHNV and CDR2 YYDKDF (reference sequence). The CDR3 is 15 residues long. CDR3 in amino acids: CATSRSGKRQETQYF.

The V gene is TRBV4-3, the J gene TRBJ2-6. Germline CDR1 is LGHNA and CDR2 is YSLEER. CDR3 length equals 16 residues. CDR3 amino acids: CASSQAFFSGANVLTF.

V usage is TRBV7-8 and J usage is TRBJ2-7. CDR3 length equals 12 residues. The germline V gene has CDR1 SGHVS and CDR2 FQNEAQ. CDR3: CASSPHSYEQYF.

The chain links TRBV9 to TRBJ2-1; TCRdb picks TRBD1, but there is no DNA to check that call. The CDR3 is 15 residues long. The germline V gene encodes CDR1 SGDLS and CDR2 YYNGEE. CDR3 residues: CASNKRGGEYNEQFF.

The chain employs TRBV19 and TRBJ2-1; the TCRdb D gene call, TRBD1, has no DNA to confirm it. The CDR3 consists of 15 residues. Germline-derived CDR1 and CDR2 are LNHDA and SQIVND (reference sequence). Here the CDR3 reads CASNDRGQGYNEQFF.

The chain is built from TRBV29-1 and TRBJ1-2; TCRdb's D gene call, TRBD1, goes unchecked for lack of DNA. The germline V gene has CDR1 SQVTM and CDR2 ANQGSEA. The CDR3 sequence is 12 residues long. CDR3 in amino acids: CSADRDNYGYTF.

This clonotype is called medium-sized (0.01 to 0.1%) based on its frequency. V gene TRBV7-2 combines with J gene TRBJ2-7. This CDR3 spans 12 amino acids. Per germline, CDR1 SGHTA and CDR2 FQGNSA. CDR3 loop: CASSLGSYEQYF.

CDR3 sequence: CASSQESVGLMNTEAFF. The chain couples TRBV14 to TRBJ1-1; TCRdb names TRBD1, which stays unverified in the absence of DNA. The CDR3 is 17 residues long. Looked up from germline, CDR1 is SGHDN and CDR2 is FVKESK.